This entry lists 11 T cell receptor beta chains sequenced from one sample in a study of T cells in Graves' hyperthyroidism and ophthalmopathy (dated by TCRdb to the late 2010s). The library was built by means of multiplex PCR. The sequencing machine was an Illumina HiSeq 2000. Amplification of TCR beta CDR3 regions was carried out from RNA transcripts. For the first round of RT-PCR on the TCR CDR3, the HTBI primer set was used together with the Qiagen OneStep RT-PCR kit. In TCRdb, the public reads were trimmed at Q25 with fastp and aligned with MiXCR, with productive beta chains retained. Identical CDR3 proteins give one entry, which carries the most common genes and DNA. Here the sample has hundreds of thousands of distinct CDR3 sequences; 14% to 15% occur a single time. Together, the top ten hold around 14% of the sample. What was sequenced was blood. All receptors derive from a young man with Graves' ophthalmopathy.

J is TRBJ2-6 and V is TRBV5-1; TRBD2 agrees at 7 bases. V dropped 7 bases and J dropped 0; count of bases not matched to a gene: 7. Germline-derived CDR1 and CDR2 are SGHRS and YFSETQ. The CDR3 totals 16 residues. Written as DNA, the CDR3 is TGCGCCAGCGGGGGTCCGGGGGGCTCTGGGGCCAACGTCCTGACTTTC. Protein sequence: CASGGPGGSGANVLTF.

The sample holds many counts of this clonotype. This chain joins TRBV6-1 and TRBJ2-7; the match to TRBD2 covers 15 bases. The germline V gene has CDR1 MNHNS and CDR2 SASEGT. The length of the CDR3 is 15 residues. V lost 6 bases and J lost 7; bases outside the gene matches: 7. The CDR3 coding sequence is TGTGCCAGCAGCCAAACCGGGACTAGCGGGGGGGAGCAGTACTTC. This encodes CASSQTGTSGGEQYF.

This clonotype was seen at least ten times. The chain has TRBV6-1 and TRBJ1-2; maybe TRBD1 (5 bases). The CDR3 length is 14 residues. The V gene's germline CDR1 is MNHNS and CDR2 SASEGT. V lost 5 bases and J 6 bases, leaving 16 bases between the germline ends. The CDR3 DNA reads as TGTGCCAGCAGTTATAGGGGACGGATGAATGGCTACACCTTC. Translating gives CASSYRGRMNGYTF.

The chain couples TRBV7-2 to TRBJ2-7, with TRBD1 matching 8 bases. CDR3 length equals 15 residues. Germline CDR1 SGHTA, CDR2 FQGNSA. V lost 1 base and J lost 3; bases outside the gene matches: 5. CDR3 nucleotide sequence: TGTGCCAGCAGCTTAGAGTGGACAGGGCGCTACGAGCAGTACTTC. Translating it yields CASSLEWTGRYEQYF.

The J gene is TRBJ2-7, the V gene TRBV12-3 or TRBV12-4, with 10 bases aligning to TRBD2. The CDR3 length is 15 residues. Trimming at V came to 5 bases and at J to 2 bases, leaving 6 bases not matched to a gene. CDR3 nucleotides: TGTGCCAGCAGTGAAGCGGGAGGGGGGGCCTACGAGCAGTACTTC. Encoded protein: CASSEAGGGAYEQYF.

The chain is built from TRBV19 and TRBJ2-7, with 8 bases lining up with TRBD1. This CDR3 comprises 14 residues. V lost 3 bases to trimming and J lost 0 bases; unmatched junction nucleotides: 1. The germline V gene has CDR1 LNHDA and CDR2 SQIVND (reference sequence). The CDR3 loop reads CASSMDRASYEQYF. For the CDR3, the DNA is TGTGCCAGTAGTATGGACAGGGCCTCCTACGAGCAGTACTTC.

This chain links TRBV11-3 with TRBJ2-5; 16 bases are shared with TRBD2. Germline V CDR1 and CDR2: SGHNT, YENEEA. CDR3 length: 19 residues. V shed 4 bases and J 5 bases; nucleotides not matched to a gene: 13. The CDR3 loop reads CASSSTVPGLAGGPETQYF. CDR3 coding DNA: TGTGCCAGCAGCTCAACGGTCCCGGGACTAGCGGGAGGGCCGGAGACCCAGTACTTC.

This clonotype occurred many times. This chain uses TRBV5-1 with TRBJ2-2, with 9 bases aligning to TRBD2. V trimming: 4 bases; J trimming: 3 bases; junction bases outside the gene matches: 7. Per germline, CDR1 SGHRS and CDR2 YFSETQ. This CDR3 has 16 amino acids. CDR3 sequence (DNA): TGCGCCAGCAGCCTAACTAGCGGGCCGTACACCGGGGAGCTGTTTTTT. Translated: CASSLTSGPYTGELFF.

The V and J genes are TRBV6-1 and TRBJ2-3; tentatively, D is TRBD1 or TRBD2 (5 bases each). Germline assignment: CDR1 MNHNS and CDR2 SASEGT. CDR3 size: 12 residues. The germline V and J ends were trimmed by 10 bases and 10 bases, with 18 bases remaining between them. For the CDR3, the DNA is TGTGCCACCCTACAGCCCGGGACGGCGCAGTATTTT. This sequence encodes CATLQPGTAQYF.

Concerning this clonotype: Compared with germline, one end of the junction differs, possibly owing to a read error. CDR3 protein: CASSRSAGELFF. In DNA form, the CDR3 reads TGTGCCAGCAGCCGATCTGCCGGGGAGCTGTTTTTT. V gene TRBV4-1 combines with J gene TRBJ2-2; D not resolved. The CDR3 loop spans 12 amino acids. Germline values: CDR1 MGHRA, CDR2 YSYEKL.

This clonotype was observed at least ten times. The CDR3 reads CASSSDMRGGAGEQYF. Here the CDR3 DNA reads TGTGCCAGCAGCTCCGATATGCGAGGGGGGGCGGGTGAGCAGTACTTC. This sequence joins TRBV7-9 and TRBJ2-7, with D possibly TRBD2 on 7 matching bases. Trimming took 4 bases from V and 7 from J, leaving 23 bases between them. CDR1 is SEHNR and CDR2 is FQNEAQ in the germline V gene (reference sequence). The CDR3 is 16 amino acids.